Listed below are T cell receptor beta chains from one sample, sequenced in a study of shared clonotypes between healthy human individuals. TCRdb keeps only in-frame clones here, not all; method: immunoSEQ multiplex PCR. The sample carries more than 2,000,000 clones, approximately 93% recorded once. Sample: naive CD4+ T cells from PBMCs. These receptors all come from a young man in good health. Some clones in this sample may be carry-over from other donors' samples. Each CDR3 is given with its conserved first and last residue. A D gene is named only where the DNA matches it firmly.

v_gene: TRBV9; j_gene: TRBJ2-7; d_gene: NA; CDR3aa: CASSVEGSYEQYF; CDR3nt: TGTGCCAGCAGCGTAGAGGGCTCCTACGAGCAGTACTTC
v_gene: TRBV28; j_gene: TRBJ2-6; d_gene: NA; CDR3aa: CASSQTAPSGANVLTF; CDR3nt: TGTGCCAGCAGCCAAACAGCACCCTCTGGGGCCAACGTCCTGACTTTC
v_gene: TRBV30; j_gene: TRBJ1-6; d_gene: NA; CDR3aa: CAWSRDRLNSPLHF; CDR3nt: TGTGCCTGGAGTCGAGACAGGCTAAATTCACCCCTCCACTTT
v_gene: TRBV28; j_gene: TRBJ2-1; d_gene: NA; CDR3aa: CASSPPGNYNEQFF; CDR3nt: TGTGCCAGCAGCCCCCCAGGGAACTACAATGAGCAGTTCTTC
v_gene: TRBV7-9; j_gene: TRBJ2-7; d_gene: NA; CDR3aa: CASSLGRGQHEQYF; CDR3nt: TGTGCCAGCAGCTTAGGGAGGGGGCAGCACGAGCAGTACTTC
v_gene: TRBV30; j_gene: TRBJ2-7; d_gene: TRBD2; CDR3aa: CAWSPLAVHYEQYF; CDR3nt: TGTGCCTGGAGCCCACTAGCGGTACACTACGAGCAGTACTTC
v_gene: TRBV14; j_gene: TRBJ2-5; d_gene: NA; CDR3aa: CASSQERTSTQGQETQYF; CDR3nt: TGTGCCAGCAGCCAAGAAAGGACCTCGACCCAAGGTCAAGAGACCCAGTACTTC
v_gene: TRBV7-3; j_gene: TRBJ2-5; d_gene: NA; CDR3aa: CASSFGSWQETQYF; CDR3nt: TGTGCCAGCAGCTTCGGGAGCTGGCAAGAGACCCAGTACTTC
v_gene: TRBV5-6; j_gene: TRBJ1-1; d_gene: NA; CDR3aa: CASSLARRPNTEAFF; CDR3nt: TGTGCCAGCAGCTTGGCGCGCCGGCCGAACACTGAAGCTTTCTTT
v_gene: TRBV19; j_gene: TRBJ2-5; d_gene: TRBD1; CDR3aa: CASSIVGTGGTQYF; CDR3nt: TGTGCCAGTAGTATAGTGGGGACAGGGGGAACCCAGTACTTC
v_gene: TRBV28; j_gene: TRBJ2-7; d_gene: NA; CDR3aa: CASSPSTLVIKSYEQYF; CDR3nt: TGTGCCAGCAGTCCATCCACTCTCGTTATTAAATCCTACGAGCAGTACTTC
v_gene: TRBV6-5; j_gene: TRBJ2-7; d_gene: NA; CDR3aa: CASSYRGPRGNEQYF; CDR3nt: TGTGCCAGCAGTTACAGGGGCCCCCGGGGCAACGAGCAGTACTTC
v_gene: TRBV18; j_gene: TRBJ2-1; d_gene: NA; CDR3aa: CASSPLGGARNEQFF; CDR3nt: TGTGCCAGCTCACCCTTGGGCGGGGCTCGCAATGAGCAGTTCTTC